This paragraph reports one T cell receptor (beta chain). As originally analysed: Amplification with reference gene primers provided the estimates of nucleated cell counts. Only in-frame clones appear in the TCRdb table, and some are missing; sequencing was by immunoSEQ multiplex PCR. The V and J calls and clone size were taken over from that table, and D and trimming were inferred from the DNA. The top ten hold approximately 3.6% of the sample, which has 300,000 to 450,000 clones, about 85% seen once. CDR1 and CDR2 (germline): MNHEY, SVGAGI. The CDR3 totals 15 residues. V lost 5 bases, J lost 6 bases, and 6 bases stayed unmatched. This sample is drawn from a study of blood T cell repertoires in COVID-19.

Sequenced sample: peripheral blood. The source is a woman between 18 and 29 years old with acute or convalescent COVID-19. This sequence joins TRBV6-5 and TRBJ1-5, with 11 bases matching TRBD1. The CDR3 sequence is CASSMDRGQGQPQHF. The CDR3 nucleotides are TGTGCCAGCAGTATGGACAGGGGGCAGGGTCAGCCCCAGCATTTT.